The present T cell receptor beta chain was sequenced within a study of T cell changes during pregnancy in multiple sclerosis. Only in-frame clones appear in the TCRdb table, and some are missing; sequencing was by immunoSEQ multiplex PCR. The top ten hold over 2% of the sample, which has 50,000 to 70,000 clones, 91% seen once. The sequencing used peripheral blood, collected in the third trimester of pregnancy. This TCR came from a female donor in good health, enrolled as a control in a pregnancy study.

Here the CDR3 reads CASSQGQAEPQHF. The CDR3 nucleotides read TGTGCCAGCAGCCAGGGACAGGCGGAGCCCCAGCATTTT. The J gene is TRBJ1-5, the V gene TRBV5-4; 8 bases align to TRBD1. The V and J ends lost 4 bases and 8 bases, in that order; junction bases with no gene match: 5. This CDR3 region has 13 residues. The germline gives CDR1 SGHNT, CDR2 YYREEE (reference sequence).